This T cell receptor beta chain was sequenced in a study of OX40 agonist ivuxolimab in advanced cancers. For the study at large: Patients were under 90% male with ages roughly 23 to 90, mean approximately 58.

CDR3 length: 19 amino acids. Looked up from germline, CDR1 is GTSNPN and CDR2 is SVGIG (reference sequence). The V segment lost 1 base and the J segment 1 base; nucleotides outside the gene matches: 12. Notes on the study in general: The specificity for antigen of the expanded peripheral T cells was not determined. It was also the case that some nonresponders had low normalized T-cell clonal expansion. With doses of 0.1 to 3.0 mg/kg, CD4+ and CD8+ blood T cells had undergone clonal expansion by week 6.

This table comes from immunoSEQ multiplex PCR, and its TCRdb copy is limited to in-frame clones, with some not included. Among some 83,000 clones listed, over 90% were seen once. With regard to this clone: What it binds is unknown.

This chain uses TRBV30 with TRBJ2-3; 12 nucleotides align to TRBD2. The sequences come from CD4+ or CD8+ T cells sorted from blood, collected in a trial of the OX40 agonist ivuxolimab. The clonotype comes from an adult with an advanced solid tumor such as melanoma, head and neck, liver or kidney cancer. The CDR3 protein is CAWSGRLAGDYGGTDTQYF. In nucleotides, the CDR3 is TGTGCCTGGAGTGGCAGACTAGCGGGAGATTATGGTGGCACAGATACGCAGTATTTT.